This TCR beta chain stems from a study of T-cell memory formation after mild COVID-19 (dated by TCRdb to 2020 to 2023). Background on the whole study: Most TCR sequence clusters were specific to one of the two donors. T-cell clones expanding and contracting after mild COVID-19 in a couple of donors were tracked by longitudinal TCRalpha and TCRbeta repertoire sequencing. Two young, previously healthy adult volunteers made up the cohort, one male and one female. General findings and caveats noted by the study authors: SARS-CoV-2 specificity of the second-wave clones peaking on day 37 was not confirmed. Only a couple of mild cases were covered in the study, and larger cohorts including severe cases with pre-infection samples were considered necessary. Some responding clones were found in pre-infection memory, which suggests that pre-existing cross-reactive memory T cells took part in the SARS-CoV-2 response. Clones that contracted from day 15 to 85 showed balanced CD4/CD8 phenotypes, whereas a second wave of clones that expanded from day 15 to 37 leaned towards CD4+. Contracting CD4+ clones appeared mostly in the CM and EM memory subsets, whereas CD8+ clones were enriched in EMRA.

PBMCs were isolated by Ficoll-Paque density gradient centrifugation. This clonotype occurred a few times. The antigen it recognizes is unknown. No per-base quality is available; no much larger clone lies one base away. The sequencer was an Illumina NovaSeq 6000. TCRalpha and TCRbeta cDNA libraries were constructed by 5'RACE with constant-segment primers, with sample barcodes and unique molecular identifiers being introduced. Trizol reagent was used to extract RNA from every sample. The libraries were amplified in two PCR steps, and the second step added a second sample barcode and Illumina TruSeq adapters. The libraries were sequenced on an Illumina NovaSeq using 2 x 150 bp paired-end reads. For the original study's pipeline: Reads were demultiplexed and collapsed into UMI-guided consensus sequences with migec v1.2.7. Using mixcr v2.1.11, UMI consensuses were aligned to TRA and TRB V and J templates and then assembled into clonotypes. Clonotypes were classified as expanded or contracted when called significant by both edgeR and NoisET, with noise models trained on biological replicates. For edgeR calls, a false discovery rate-adjusted p below 0.01 and a log2 fold-change threshold of 1 were applied. As an exploratory analysis of dynamics, PCA with hierarchical clustering was applied to max-normalized trajectories of the 1000 most abundant clonotypes. Separately sequenced CD4+ and CD8+ repertoires were used to assign a CD4 or CD8 phenotype to each responding clone. The public reads were reanalyzed by TCRdb: fastp trimming at Q25, MiXCR alignment, in-frame beta chains only. Each CDR3 protein gets just one entry, which takes the most common genes and DNA from the rows behind it. TCRdb's processing, not the authors', yielded these V and J calls. In this sample the table shows about 340,000 distinct CDR3 sequences, approximately 15% of which occur a single time. 22% of the sample belongs to the ten largest clones.

Material: PBMCs or a T cell subset sorted from them (not recorded which). The receptor was derived from a man aged 18 to 29 who had mild COVID-19 (a few samples of this study predate the infection). The sample titles of this study are shuffled in the database, so cell type and time point are left out; the donor was told from shared clones.

The CDR3 in this case is CASSSQEGRSAQFF. At the DNA level, the sequence is TGTGCCAGCAGCTCTCAGGAGGGGAGGTCGGCGCAGTTCTTC. The V and J segments used are TRBV7-2 and TRBJ2-1; the D gene is perhaps TRBD2, on 6 matching bases. V is pared back by 4 bases and J by 12 bases, with 19 bases lying between the germline termini. CDR3 length: 14 amino acids, cysteine to phenylalanine. Of the read, only the CDR3 DNA is kept; its 42 bases are in frame from base 1. CDR1 and CDR2, looked up from the germline V gene, are SGHTA and FQGNSA. Extended through the reference TRBV7-2 and TRBJ2-1 proteins, this CDR3 yields the full variable domain: GAGVSQSPSNKVTEKGKDVELRCDPISGHTALYWYRQSLGQGLEFLIYFQGNSAPDKSGLPSDRFSAERTGGSVSTLTIQRTQQEDSAVYLCASSSQEGRSAQFFGPGTRLTVL.